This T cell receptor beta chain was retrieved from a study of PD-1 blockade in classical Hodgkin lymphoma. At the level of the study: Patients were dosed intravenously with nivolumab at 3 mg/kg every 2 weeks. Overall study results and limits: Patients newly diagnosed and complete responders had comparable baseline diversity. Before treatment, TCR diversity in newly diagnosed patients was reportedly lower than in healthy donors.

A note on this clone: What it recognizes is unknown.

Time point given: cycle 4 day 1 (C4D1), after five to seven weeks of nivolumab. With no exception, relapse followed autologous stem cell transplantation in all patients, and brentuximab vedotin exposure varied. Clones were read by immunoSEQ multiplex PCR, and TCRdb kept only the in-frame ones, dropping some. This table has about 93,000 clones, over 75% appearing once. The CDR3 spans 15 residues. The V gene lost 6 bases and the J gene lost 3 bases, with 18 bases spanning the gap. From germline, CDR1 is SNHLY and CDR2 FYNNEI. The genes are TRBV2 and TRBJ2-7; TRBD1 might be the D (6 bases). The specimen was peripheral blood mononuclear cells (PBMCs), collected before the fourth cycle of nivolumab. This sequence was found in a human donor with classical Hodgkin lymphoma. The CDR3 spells CASRDMAAGDYEQYF. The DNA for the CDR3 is TGTGCCAGCAGGGATATGGCGGCAGGGGACTACGAGCAGTACTTC. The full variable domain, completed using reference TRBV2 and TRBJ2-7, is EPEVTQTPSHQVTQMGQEVILRCVPISNHLYFYWYRQILGQKVEFLVSFYNNEISEKSEIFDDQFSVERPDGSNFTLKIRSTKLEDSAMYFCASRDMAAGDYEQYFGPGTRLTVT.